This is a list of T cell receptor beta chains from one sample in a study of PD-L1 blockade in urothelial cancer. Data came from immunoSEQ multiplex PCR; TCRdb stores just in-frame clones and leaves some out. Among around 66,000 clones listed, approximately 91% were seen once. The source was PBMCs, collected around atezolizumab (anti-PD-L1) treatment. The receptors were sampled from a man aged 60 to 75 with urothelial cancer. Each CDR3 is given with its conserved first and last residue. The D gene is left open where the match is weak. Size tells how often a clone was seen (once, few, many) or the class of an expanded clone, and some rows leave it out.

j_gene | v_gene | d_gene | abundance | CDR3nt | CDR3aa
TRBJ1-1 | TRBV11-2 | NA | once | TGTGCCAGCAGCTTGCGGGCCGACACTGAAGCTTTCTTT | CASSLRADTEAFF
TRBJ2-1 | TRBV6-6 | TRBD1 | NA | TGTGCCAGCAGTTCCCGCGGGACAGGTATCGATGAGCAGTTCTTC | CASSSRGTGIDEQFF
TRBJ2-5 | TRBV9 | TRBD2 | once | TGTGCCAGCAGCGTAGGCAGCGGGGGGCAAGAGACCCAGTACTTC | CASSVGSGGQETQYF
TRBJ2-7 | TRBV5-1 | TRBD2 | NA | TGCGCCAGCAGCGGCGCCTCAATTAGCGGGAGGGCTTTCCGCTACGAGCAGTACTTC | CASSGASISGRAFRYEQYF
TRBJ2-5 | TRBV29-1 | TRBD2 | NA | TGCAGCGTTTCCAACCCGACTAGCACAGAGACCCAGTACTTC | CSVSNPTSTETQYF
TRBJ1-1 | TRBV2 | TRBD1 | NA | TGTGCCAGCAGTTTGGGACAGATGAACACTGAAGCTTTCTTT | CASSLGQMNTEAFF
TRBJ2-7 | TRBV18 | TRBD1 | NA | TGTGCCAGCTCAACGACAGGGTTTGGGAACGAGCAGTACTTC | CASSTTGFGNEQYF
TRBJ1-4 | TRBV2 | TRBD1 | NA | TGTGCCAGCAGCCGACAGGGCCCTAATGAAAAACTGTTTTTT | CASSRQGPNEKLFF
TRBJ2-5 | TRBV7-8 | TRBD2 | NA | TGTGCCAGCAGCCTTCGGACTAGCGGGGGGCGATTACAAGAGACCCAGTACTTC | CASSLRTSGGRLQETQYF
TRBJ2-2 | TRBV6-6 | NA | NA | TGTGCCAGCAGTTACGGCGGGGCTACGAACACCGGGGAGCTGTTTTTT | CASSYGGATNTGELFF
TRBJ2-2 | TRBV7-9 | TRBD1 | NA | TGTGCCAGCTCGTCCGGGACAGCCTACACCGGGGAGCTGTTTTTT | CASSSGTAYTGELFF
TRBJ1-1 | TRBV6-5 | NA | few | TGTGCCAGCAGTTACTCGGACAGTTACACTGAAGCTTTCTTT | CASSYSDSYTEAFF
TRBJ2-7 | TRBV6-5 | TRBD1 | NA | TGTGCCAGCAGTCCGGGACAGGGGGGCTACGAGCAGTACTTC | CASSPGQGGYEQYF
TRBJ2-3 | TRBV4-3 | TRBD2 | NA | TGCGCCAGCAGCCTCCGACTAGCGGGCCCCACAGATACGCAGTATTTT | CASSLRLAGPTDTQYF
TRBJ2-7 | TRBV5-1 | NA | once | TGCGCCAGCAGCCATACTGACTCCCTGTACGAGCAGTACTTC | CASSHTDSLYEQYF
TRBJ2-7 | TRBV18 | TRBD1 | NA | TGTGCCAGCTCACTATCCGGGACAGGGGGCTACGAGCAGTACTTC | CASSLSGTGGYEQYF
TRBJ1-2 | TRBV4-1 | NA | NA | TGCGCCAGCAGCCCCCCTGGAAGAGACTATGTTGGCTACACCTTC | CASSPPGRDYVGYTF
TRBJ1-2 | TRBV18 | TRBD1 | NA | TGTGCCAGCTCAGCTACAGGGGGGCCTGAGAATGGCTACACCTTC | CASSATGGPENGYTF
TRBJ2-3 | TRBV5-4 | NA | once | TGTGCCAGCAGCCGCAGCGGCCATACGCAGTATTTT | CASSRSGHTQYF
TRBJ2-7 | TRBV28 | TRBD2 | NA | TGTGCCAGCAGTTCGGCGGGAGTCGTCTACGAGCAGTACTTC | CASSSAGVVYEQYF
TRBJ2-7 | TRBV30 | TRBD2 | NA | TGTGCCTGGAGTGGCGGGAGGGTAACCTACGAGCAGTACTTC | CAWSGGRVTYEQYF
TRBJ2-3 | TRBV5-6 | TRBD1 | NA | TGTGCCAGCAGCTCACGCGACAGGGGCTGGACAGATACGCAGTATTTT | CASSSRDRGWTDTQYF
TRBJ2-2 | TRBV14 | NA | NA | TGTGCCAGCAGCCAACTGGCAGAGAACACCGGGGAGCTGTTTTTT | CASSQLAENTGELFF
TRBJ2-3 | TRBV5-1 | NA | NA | TGCGCCAGCAGCTATGAGTTCGATACGCAGTATTTT | CASSYEFDTQYF
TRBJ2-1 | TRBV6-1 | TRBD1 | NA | TGTGCCAGCAGTGAGACAGGGGTCTTCTACAATGAGCAGTTCTTC | CASSETGVFYNEQFF
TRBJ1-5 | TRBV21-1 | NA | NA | TGTGCCAGCAGCGGGACAGAGGATAGCAATCAGCCCCAGCATTTT | CASSGTEDSNQPQHF
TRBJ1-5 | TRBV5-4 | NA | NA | TGTGCCAGCAGCTTGGACGGGGGAGGCAATCAGCCCCAGCATTTT | CASSLDGGGNQPQHF
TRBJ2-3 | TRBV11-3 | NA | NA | TGTGCCAGCAGCTGGGGGGGGCAGGGGGCAACAGATACGCAGTATTTT | CASSWGGQGATDTQYF
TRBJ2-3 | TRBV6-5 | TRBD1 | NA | TGTGCCAGCAGTTCCAGGGGACAGGGGGTAACAGATACGCAGTATTTT | CASSSRGQGVTDTQYF
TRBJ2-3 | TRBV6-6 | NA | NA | TGTGCCAGCAGTTCAACAGATACGCAGTATTTT | CASSSTDTQYF
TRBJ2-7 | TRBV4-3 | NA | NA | TGCGCCAGCAGCCAAGAACCGAACTTCTACGAGCAGTACTTC | CASSQEPNFYEQYF
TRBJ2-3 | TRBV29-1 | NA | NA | TGCAGCGTTGGTGGTGACGGGGATACGCAGTATTTT | CSVGGDGDTQYF
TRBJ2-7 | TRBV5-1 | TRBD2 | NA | TGCGCCAGCAGCGGCGGGACTAGCGGGAAGTACGAGCAGTACTTC | CASSGGTSGKYEQYF
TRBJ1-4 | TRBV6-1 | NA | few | TGTGCCAGCAGTGTCCTTAGGGGGTCCGACGAAAAACTGTTTTTT | CASSVLRGSDEKLFF
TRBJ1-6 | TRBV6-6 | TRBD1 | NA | TGTGCCAGCAGGCGATCCGGGACAGAGAGATCACCCCTCCACTTT | CASRRSGTERSPLHF
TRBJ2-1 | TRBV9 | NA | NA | TGTGCCAGCAGCGCCATACAGGGCTACTCCTACAATGAGCAGTTCTTC | CASSAIQGYSYNEQFF
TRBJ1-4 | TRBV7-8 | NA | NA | TGTGCCAGCAGCTTAGGTACAGGGAGTGAAAAACTGTTTTTT | CASSLGTGSEKLFF
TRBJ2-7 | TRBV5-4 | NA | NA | TGTGCCAGCAGCCGCCCTGGGGACTTGGACTACGAGCAGTACTTC | CASSRPGDLDYEQYF
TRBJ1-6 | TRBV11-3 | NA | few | TGTGCCAGCACCGAGGTCGGGACTCTCGGTTCACCCCTCCACTTT | CASTEVGTLGSPLHF
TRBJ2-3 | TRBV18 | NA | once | TGTGCCAGCACTTTGACCCCGGGACAAGGGACACATACGCAGTATTTT | CASTLTPGQGTHTQYF